This passage covers 19 T cell receptor beta chains from one sample sequenced in a study of shared clonotypes between healthy human individuals. TCRdb's copy holds only in-frame clones and misses some; the assay was immunoSEQ multiplex PCR. The sample lists hundreds of thousands of clones; about 92% were seen once. Naive CD8 cells lacked CD45RO, underwent positive selection for CCR7 and left out terminally differentiated effector memory CD45RA+ cells. Input material: naive CD8+ T cells sorted from blood. Receptors were obtained from a man younger than 45 in good health.

A remark on this clone: This CDR3 is also generated by other DNA sequences in the sample. V is TRBV28 and J is TRBJ2-2; no reliable D call. V lost 5 bases to trimming and J lost 2 bases, with 9 bases between them. There are 14 residues in the CDR3. The germline V gene encodes CDR1 MDHEN and CDR2 SYDVKM. CDR3 DNA: TGTGCCAGCAGTCCTACCTTAAACACCGGGGAGCTGTTTTTT. This codes for CASSPTLNTGELFF. The full variable domain, completed using reference TRBV28 and TRBJ2-2, is DVKVTQSSRYLVKRTGEKVFLECVQDMDHENMFWYRQDPGLGLRLIYFSYDVKMKEKGDIPEGYSVSREKKERFSLILESASTNQTSMYLCASSPTLNTGELFFGEGSRLTVL.

This sequence joins TRBV2 and TRBJ2-7; weak D call: TRBD2 (7 bases). Germline CDR1 and CDR2: SNHLY and FYNNEI. The CDR3 runs 15 residues. Trimming left V 6 bases short and J 1 base short, with 16 bases between. Here the CDR3 reads CASRAPGEGSYEQYF. In DNA, the CDR3 is TGTGCCAGCAGAGCTCCAGGGGAGGGGTCCTACGAGCAGTACTTC. Together with reference TRBV2 and TRBJ2-7, the CDR3 gives the full variable domain: EPEVTQTPSHQVTQMGQEVILRCVPISNHLYFYWYRQILGQKVEFLVSFYNNEISEKSEIFDDQFSVERPDGSNFTLKIRSTKLEDSAMYFCASRAPGEGSYEQYFGPGTRLTVT.

The rearrangement links TRBV6-5 to TRBJ2-2; the D call may be TRBD1 or TRBD2 (5 bases each). Trimming took 6 bases from V and 5 from J, leaving 13 bases between them. This CDR3 is 14 amino acids long. Per germline, CDR1 MNHEY and CDR2 SVGAGI. CDR3 DNA sequence: TGTGCCAGCAGCCGGGACGGTGATACCGGGGAGCTGTTTTTT. Protein sequence: CASSRDGDTGELFF.

The V call is TRBV6-5, the J call TRBJ2-2; unclear D gene. Trimming removed 3 bases from V and 0 bases from J, with 11 bases in between. Germline CDR1 reads MNHEY; CDR2 reads SVGAGI. The CDR3 length is 16 residues. CDR3 sequence: CASSYTAKTNTGELFF. Written as DNA, the CDR3 is TGTGCCAGCAGTTATACGGCAAAGACGAACACCGGGGAGCTGTTTTTT.

This clone turned up a few times. V and J are TRBV7-9 and TRBJ1-5; no firm D call. Germline assignment: CDR1 SEHNR and CDR2 FQNEAQ (reference sequence). Trimming pared 0 bases from V and 4 bases from J, leaving 7 bases between. The length of the CDR3 is 14 residues. CDR3 region: CASSLAGENQPQHF. CDR3 bases: TGTGCCAGCAGCTTAGCTGGCGAGAATCAGCCCCAGCATTTT. Complete variable domain (other parts from reference TRBV7-9 and TRBJ1-5): DTGVSQNPRHKITKRGQNVTFRCDPISEHNRLYWYRQTLGQGPEFLTYFQNEAQLEKSRLLSDRFSAERPKGSFSTLEIQRTEQGDSAMYLCASSLAGENQPQHFGDGTRLSIL.

The genes are TRBV4-3 and TRBJ2-6, with a weak D call TRBD2 (5 bases). CDR1 and CDR2 (germline): LGHNA, YSLEER. This CDR3 has 19 residues. Trimming took off 2 bases at V and 2 bases at J, with 19 bases between the two ends. The CDR3 region is CASSQWIASSVAGANVLTF. CDR3 bases: TGCGCCAGCAGCCAATGGATAGCGTCCAGCGTCGCTGGGGCCAACGTCCTGACTTTC.

The V and J genes are TRBV5-5 and TRBJ2-5, with D tentatively TRBD1 or TRBD2 (5 bases each). The CDR3 runs to 16 residues. The ends were cut back, 1 base at V and 1 base at J, with 14 bases in the middle. Germline V gene sequence: CDR1 SGHKS, CDR2 YYEKEE (reference sequence). The CDR3 nucleotides are TGTGCCAGCAGCTTGTACAAGCGTGGGGGCCAAGAGACCCAGTACTTC. This gives the protein CASSLYKRGGQETQYF.

The chain joins TRBV5-6 to TRBJ2-1, with 10 bases aligning to TRBD1. This CDR3 contains 17 residues. Germline-derived CDR1 and CDR2 are SGHDT and YYEEEE. V shed 3 bases, J shed 4 bases, and the junction held 10 bases outside the gene matches. This CDR3 is CASSSRGTGDFYNEQFF. The DNA for the CDR3 is TGTGCCAGCAGCTCGAGGGGGACAGGGGACTTTTACAATGAGCAGTTCTTC.

This clone is a singleton in its sample. The chain uses TRBV10-3 and TRBJ2-7, with D uncertain. CDR3 length equals 11 residues. CDR1 is ENHRY, CDR2 SYGVKD, per germline. Trimming took 0 bases from V and 9 from J, leaving 6 bases between them. The CDR3 spells CAISESASQYF. Here the CDR3 DNA reads TGTGCCATCAGTGAGTCAGCGTCGCAGTACTTC.

The chain combines TRBV6-4 with TRBJ2-5, with a weak D call TRBD2 (6 bases). The germline V gene has CDR1 MRHNA and CDR2 SNTAGT. V was cut by 2 bases and J by 5 bases, with 18 bases left in between. The CDR3 extends over 16 amino acids. The chain's CDR3 is CASSDPVRRGFETQYF. CDR3 DNA sequence: TGTGCCAGCAGTGACCCCGTTCGCCGGGGGTTTGAGACCCAGTACTTC.

The chain links TRBV27 to TRBJ1-5, with 9 bases matching TRBD1. This CDR3 spans 15 amino acids. The germline V gene encodes CDR1 MNHEY and CDR2 SMNVEV (reference sequence). With V trimmed by 5 bases and J by 2 bases, 4 bases remained unmatched. The CDR3 reads CASSARDRGNQPQHF. The CDR3 DNA reads TGTGCCAGCAGTGCGAGGGACAGGGGCAATCAGCCCCAGCATTTT.

CDR3 amino acids: CASRLTGQGKVAGYTF. CDR3 DNA: TGTGCCAGTAGACTCACGGGACAGGGGAAAGTAGCTGGCTACACCTTC. V usage is TRBV19 and J usage is TRBJ1-2, with 10 nucleotides matching TRBD1. The CDR3 has 16 amino acids. The germline gives CDR1 LNHDA, CDR2 SQIVND (reference sequence). Trimming took 6 bases from V and 7 from J; bases not matched to a gene: 14. The full variable domain, completed using reference TRBV19 and TRBJ1-2, is DGGITQSPKYLFRKEGQNVTLSCEQNLNHDAMYWYRQDPGQGLRLIYYSQIVNDFQKGDIAEGYSVSREKKESFPLTVTSAQKNPTAFYLCASRLTGQGKVAGYTFGSGTRLTVV.

The V call is TRBV7-2, the J call TRBJ2-3; D is unclear. V was cut by 0 bases and J by 3 bases, with 16 bases left in between. The germline V gene has CDR1 SGHTA and CDR2 FQGNSA. The CDR3 has 17 residues. In DNA, the CDR3 is TGTGCCAGCAGCTTAGCGCTCGACGGACCCCCAACAGATACGCAGTATTTT. Translated, it gives CASSLALDGPPTDTQYF.

The chain is built from TRBV4-1 and TRBJ2-7, with D perhaps matching TRBD1 (6 bases). Germline V gene lookup returns CDR1 MGHRA and CDR2 YSYEKL. Between the trimmed V and J ends, which lost 1 base and 2 bases, there was a span of 15 bases. The CDR3 totals 16 residues. The CDR3, as DNA: TGCGCCAGCAGCCAAGTGTTGGGGACACCAGCCTACGAGCAGTACTTC. Encoded protein: CASSQVLGTPAYEQYF.

This clone has just one count. This chain uses TRBV19 with TRBJ2-3; 7 nucleotides align to TRBD2. Unmatched junction bases numbered 11, after V lost 1 base and J lost 1 base. CDR1 and CDR2 (germline): LNHDA, SQIVND (reference sequence). CDR3 length equals 18 residues. The CDR3 nucleotides are TGTGCCAGTAGTATAGTGGGGAGGGATCAGGACGGCACAGATACGCAGTATTTT. Translating gives CASSIVGRDQDGTDTQYF. Using reference TRBV19 and TRBJ2-3 for the parts outside the CDR3, the full variable domain is DGGITQSPKYLFRKEGQNVTLSCEQNLNHDAMYWYRQDPGQGLRLIYYSQIVNDFQKGDIAEGYSVSREKKESFPLTVTSAQKNPTAFYLCASSIVGRDQDGTDTQYFGPGTRLTVL.

The V gene is TRBV21-1, the J gene TRBJ2-3; the table's D call TRBD1 went unverified against the DNA. TRBV21-1 is marked as a pseudogene. This CDR3 comprises 14 residues. CDR3 in amino acids: CASASGPITDTQYF. The CDR3 region has the DNA TGTGCCAGCGCATCAGGGCCGATTACAGATACGCAGTATTTT.

J is TRBJ2-1 and V is TRBV13; D uncertain. The CDR3 extends over 14 amino acids. CDR1 is PRHDT, CDR2 FYEKMQ, per germline (reference sequence). V was clipped by 5 bases and J by 7 bases, with 15 bases between them. CDR3 nucleotides: TGTGCCAGCAGCGCAACTATGACCTCTAATGAGCAGTTCTTC. Translating it yields CASSATMTSNEQFF.

V gene TRBV11-3 combines with J gene TRBJ2-7; D gene unclear. The CDR3 consists of 16 residues. V shed 1 base and J shed 2 bases, with 15 bases lying between them. Germline-derived CDR1 and CDR2 are SGHNT and YENEEA. CDR3 in amino acids: CASSLVPGPGPYEQYF. The CDR3 DNA reads as TGTGCCAGCAGCTTAGTCCCGGGCCCCGGACCCTACGAGCAGTACTTC.

As DNA, the CDR3 is TGCAGCGTTGAAGAGGAAACTAACTATGGCTACACCTTC. Translated, it gives CSVEEETNYGYTF. J is TRBJ1-2 and V is TRBV29-1; D unresolved. V was cut by 0 bases and J by 0 bases, with 5 bases left in between. CDR1 is SQVTM and CDR2 is ANQGSEA in the germline V gene. The CDR3 length is 13 residues.